The rows below give T cell receptor beta chains drawn from one sample of a study of CD8 T cells in ankylosing spondylitis. One entry per CDR3 protein results from TCRdb running MiXCR on the 5' RACE reads. The table shows under 250,000 distinct CDR3 sequences, with over 30% occurring only once. The sample comprised blood, either unsorted or a sorted T cell fraction (not recorded which). These receptors were obtained from a male donor with ankylosing spondylitis or in good health (not recorded which). Both conserved end residues are part of each CDR3.

CDR3 length | J gene | V gene | CDR3 protein
14 | TRBJ1-2 | TRBV15 | CATSGKGQGGGYTF
15 | TRBJ1-2 | TRBV6-5 | CASSYSGQSSYGYTF
14 | TRBJ2-5 | TRBV10-3 | CAISPSTDLKTQYF
15 | TRBJ2-7 | TRBV12-3/TRBV12-4 | CASSFSAGALYEQYF
15 | TRBJ1-5 | TRBV5-1 | CASSLAGGGNQPQHF
14 | TRBJ2-7 | TRBV20-1 | CSADTYTGAHEQYF
12 | TRBJ2-7 | TRBV6-5 | CASWDNSYEQYF
13 | TRBJ2-5 | TRBV12-3/TRBV12-4 | CASSRDMGETQYF
12 | TRBJ2-7 | TRBV29-1 | CSVIAGIYEQYF
16 | TRBJ2-2 | TRBV4-1 | CASSPRPGQGTGELFF
11 | TRBJ2-1 | TRBV7-9 | CSSSPRERLFF
16 | TRBJ2-5 | TRBV27 | CASSLEPASGEETQYF
12 | TRBJ2-7 | TRBV29-1 | CSVQTVTYEHYF
15 | TRBJ2-3 | TRBV7-6 | CASSLAPRTTDTQYF
12 | TRBJ2-1 | TRBV15 | CATSRPDSEQFF
19 | TRBJ2-5 | TRBV5-1 | CASSLVGSFGALSSETQYF
15 | TRBJ2-3 | TRBV4-2 | CASSEKAGDTDTQYF
14 | TRBJ2-2 | TRBV15 | CATRSGPNTGELFF
14 | TRBJ2-5 | TRBV12-3/TRBV12-4 | CASRTGDYQETQYF
14 | TRBJ1-5 | TRBV28 | CASSFSGIWQPQHF
15 | TRBJ1-5 | TRBV12-3/TRBV12-4 | CASSLSGWGNQPQHF
17 | TRBJ2-1 | TRBV29-1 | CSVKRTKLSVAVNEQFF
11 | TRBJ2-2 | TRBV20-1 | CSARGAGELFF
11 | TRBJ1-6 | TRBV12-3/TRBV12-4 | CASSEGSPLHF
11 | TRBJ1-1 | TRBV5-6 | CASSFEGEAFF
15 | TRBJ2-2 | TRBV2 | CASLWDRANTGELFF
13 | TRBJ2-3 | TRBV2 | CASREVAADTQYF
14 | TRBJ2-7 | TRBV15 | CATSRDRLDYEQYF
16 | TRBJ2-1 | TRBV9 | CASSVQPSGGYNEQFF
15 | TRBJ1-1 | TRBV20-1 | CSARDPGTANTEAFF
13 | TRBJ2-3 | TRBV12-3/TRBV12-4 | CASSFFLTDTQYF
17 | TRBJ1-5 | TRBV3-1 | CASSQEPSGAGNQPQHF
14 | TRBJ2-7 | TRBV29-1 | CSVVLAGASYEQYF
13 | TRBJ2-7 | TRBV10-1 | CASSESSRDEQYF
17 | TRBJ2-3 | TRBV28 | CASSPWTSGGFVDTQYF
13 | TRBJ2-5 | TRBV20-1 | CSARTGPAEPQYF
15 | TRBJ1-2 | TRBV6-5 | CASSYDPGTSYGYTF
20 | TRBJ2-1 | TRBV20-1 | CSARDLLGLAGGYTNNEQFF
15 | TRBJ2-1 | TRBV10-2 | CASSVVLAGTNEQFF
15 | TRBJ1-1 | TRBV6-5 | CASSYRGQGNTEAFF